The 30 T cell receptor beta chains given below trace back to one sample, sequenced in a study of shared clonotypes between healthy human individuals. CD45RO-negative, CCR7-selected cells formed the naive CD8 fraction, which excluded terminally differentiated effector memory CD45RA+ cells. Here immunoSEQ multiplex PCR was the method, and the copy in TCRdb shows in-frame clones only, minus some. The repertoire holds around 610,000 clones, with around 96% as singletons. The sample was naive CD8+ T cells sorted from blood. The receptors stem from a woman aged 25 to 39 in good health.

The chain couples TRBV4-2 to TRBJ1-4; TRBD1 matches at 8 bases. Germline-derived CDR1 and CDR2 are LGHNA and YNFKEQ. The CDR3 covers 18 residues. V trimming: 1 base; J trimming: 0 bases; junction bases outside the gene matches: 7. This CDR3 reads CASSQGRGRPSTNEKLFF. DNA of the CDR3: TGTGCCAGCAGCCAAGGCAGGGGGCGCCCCTCAACTAATGAAAAACTGTTTTTT.

This clone was seen just once. The V and J genes are TRBV28 and TRBJ2-2; a possible D gene is TRBD1 (5 bases). Germline loops: CDR1 MDHEN, CDR2 SYDVKM. The V gene lost 5 bases and the J gene lost 6 bases, with 13 bases spanning the gap. This CDR3 spans 14 amino acids. CDR3: CASSPQGWSGELFF. The CDR3 nucleotides read TGTGCCAGCAGTCCCCAGGGTTGGTCCGGGGAGCTGTTTTTT.

The chain couples TRBV11-2 to TRBJ2-7; 7 bases are shared with TRBD2. Unmatched junction bases numbered 3, after V lost 0 bases and J lost 1 base. Germline CDR1 reads SGHAT; CDR2 reads FQNNGV. This CDR3 is built from 15 residues. In DNA form, the CDR3 reads TGTGCCAGCAGCTTAGAAGCGGGACCGTCCTACGAGCAGTACTTC. Translated, it gives CASSLEAGPSYEQYF.

V and J are TRBV27 and TRBJ2-7, with 9 bases matching TRBD2. V lost 3 bases, J lost 1 base, and 7 bases stayed unmatched. The CDR3 loop spans 16 amino acids. CDR1 and CDR2 (germline): MNHEY, SMNVEV (reference sequence). The CDR3 DNA reads as TGTGCCAGCAGTTTGAGTAGCGGGAGAATTTCCTACGAGCAGTACTTC. Translating gives CASSLSSGRISYEQYF.

This chain joins TRBV19 and TRBJ1-1; D uncertain. The CDR3 runs 14 residues. Trimming took off 3 bases at V and 4 bases at J, with 12 bases between the two ends. Per germline, CDR1 LNHDA and CDR2 SQIVND (reference sequence). The CDR3 region is CASSIFEGFTEAFF. CDR3 in DNA: TGTGCCAGTAGTATCTTTGAGGGTTTCACTGAAGCTTTCTTT.

This clone was seen a single time. The J gene is TRBJ1-5, the V gene TRBV6-5; the D is unclear. CDR3 length equals 14 residues. V shed 5 bases and J shed 1 base, with 9 bases lying between them. Germline CDR1 is MNHEY and CDR2 is SVGAGI. The CDR3 loop is CASSPALSNQPQHF. As DNA, the CDR3 is TGTGCCAGCAGTCCCGCGCTAAGCAATCAGCCCCAGCATTTT.

CDR3 DNA: TGTGCCTCCCCCCCGGGACTAGCGCTGTACAATGAGCAGTTCTTC. This gives the protein CASPPGLALYNEQFF. The chain carries TRBV6-1 and TRBJ2-1; TRBD2 aligns across 10 bases. This CDR3 has 15 amino acids. Germline CDR1 is MNHNS and CDR2 is SASEGT. After removal of 11 bases from V and 4 bases from J, the junction contained 11 bases not matched to a gene.

V is TRBV27 and J is TRBJ2-1, with no clear D. This CDR3 is 13 amino acids long. Per the germline V gene, CDR1 is MNHEY and CDR2 is SMNVEV (reference sequence). Deletions cut 3 bases from V and 7 bases from J, with 10 bases between. The CDR3 here is CASSFGISNEQFF. Here the CDR3 DNA reads TGTGCCAGCAGTTTTGGAATCTCGAATGAGCAGTTCTTC.

V is TRBV28 and J is TRBJ1-3; D is unresolved. V lost 3 bases and J 4 bases, leaving 7 bases between the germline ends. The CDR3 runs 13 residues. Germline-derived CDR1 and CDR2 are MDHEN and SYDVKM. CDR3 residues: CASSFRLGNTIYF. The CDR3 coding sequence is TGTGCCAGCAGTTTTAGGCTCGGAAACACCATATATTTT.

The chain couples TRBV5-8 to TRBJ1-5; no reliable D call. Germline-derived CDR1 and CDR2 are SGHTS and YDEGEE. Trimming left V 1 base short and J 6 bases short, with 11 bases between. The length of the CDR3 is 14 residues. CDR3 nucleotide sequence: TGTGCCAGCAGCTTGCGGGGTTTAGGTCAGCCCCAGCATTTT. Translation gives CASSLRGLGQPQHF.

The chain employs TRBV15 and TRBJ2-3, with D unresolved. Germline V gene lookup returns CDR1 LNHNV and CDR2 YYDKDF (reference sequence). There are 16 residues in the CDR3. Trimming took 3 bases from V and 0 from J, leaving 13 bases between them. CDR3 region: CATSSGRLSSTDTQYF. CDR3 coding DNA: TGTGCCACCAGCAGTGGACGGTTGTCTAGCACAGATACGCAGTATTTT.

The chain uses TRBV7-2 and TRBJ2-2, with 7 bases lining up with TRBD2. The V gene end was trimmed by 5 bases and the J gene end by 2 bases; junction bases not matched to a gene: 11. The CDR3 spans 17 residues. Per germline, CDR1 SGHTA and CDR2 FQGNSA. CDR3 protein: CASSIRAGLLNTGELFF. CDR3 DNA sequence: TGTGCCAGCAGCATAAGGGCGGGACTACTCAACACCGGGGAGCTGTTTTTT.

The CDR3 reads CASSAGGWVYEQYF. The CDR3, as DNA: TGTGCCAGCAGCGCAGGGGGATGGGTCTACGAGCAGTACTTC. The chain links TRBV9 to TRBJ2-7; 7 nucleotides match TRBD1. V lost 3 bases to trimming and J lost 3 bases; unmatched junction nucleotides: 6. This CDR3 contains 14 residues. Per the germline V gene, CDR1 is SGDLS and CDR2 is YYNGEE. The full variable domain, its missing parts supplied by reference TRBV9 and TRBJ2-7, is DSGVTQTPKHLITATGQRVTLRCSPRSGDLSVYWYQQSLDQGLQFLIQYYNGEERAKGNILERFSAQQFPDLHSELNLSSLELGDSALYFCASSAGGWVYEQYFGPGTRLTVT.

V and J are TRBV4-1 and TRBJ2-3; TRBD2 matches 8 bases. The V and J ends lost 4 bases and 6 bases, in that order; junction bases with no gene match: 27. Germline assignment: CDR1 MGHRA and CDR2 YSYEKL. This CDR3 region has 21 residues. This CDR3 is CASSPHSALAGWEGSPDTQYF. The DNA of the CDR3 is TGCGCCAGCAGCCCCCATTCAGCGTTAGCGGGATGGGAAGGGTCACCGGATACGCAGTATTTT.

For the CDR3, the DNA is TGTGCCAGCAGTCTAACAGAGACGAACACCGGGGAGCTGTTTTTT. It codes for CASSLTETNTGELFF. This chain uses TRBV28 with TRBJ2-2; D is uncertain. CDR1 and CDR2 (germline): MDHEN, SYDVKM. Trimming stripped 5 bases from V and 0 bases from J, with 10 bases between. The CDR3 is 15 residues long. The whole variable domain, filled in from reference TRBV28 and TRBJ2-2, reads DVKVTQSSRYLVKRTGEKVFLECVQDMDHENMFWYRQDPGLGLRLIYFSYDVKMKEKGDIPEGYSVSREKKERFSLILESASTNQTSMYLCASSLTETNTGELFFGEGSRLTVL.

V usage is TRBV2 and J usage is TRBJ2-1; 8 bases match TRBD2. The germline CDR1 and CDR2 sequences are SNHLY and FYNNEI. The CDR3 is made up of 14 amino acids. Trimming cost V 3 bases and J 4 bases; bases outside gene matches: 2. CDR3 DNA: TGTGCCAGCAGTGACCGGGAGGGTTACAATGAGCAGTTCTTC. It translates to CASSDREGYNEQFF.

The V gene is TRBV6-5, the J gene TRBJ1-2; the D is unclear. Germline CDR1 and CDR2: MNHEY and SVGAGI. The CDR3 runs 14 residues. Trimming stripped 11 bases from V and 2 bases from J, with 18 bases between. The CDR3: CAASPGGPNYGYTF. The CDR3 nucleotides are TGTGCCGCCTCGCCCGGCGGGCCAAACTATGGCTACACCTTC.

This chain links TRBV5-5 with TRBJ2-7, with D possibly TRBD1 on 5 matching bases. CDR3 length equals 15 residues. Germline lookup yields CDR1 SGHKS and CDR2 YYEKEE (reference sequence). Deletions cut 6 bases from V and 3 bases from J, with 19 bases between. The CDR3 DNA sequence: TGTGCCAGCACCCCTTGGACCCAGGGTCTCTACGAGCAGTACTTC. This codes for CASTPWTQGLYEQYF.

This clone was detected only once. V usage is TRBV2 and J usage is TRBJ1-4, with TRBD1 matching 10 bases. V was clipped by 5 bases and J by 7 bases; unmatched bases: 16. Germline V gives CDR1 SNHLY, CDR2 FYNNEI. CDR3 length: 18 amino acids. The CDR3 here is CASSRRAGQGLDGEKLFF. Written as DNA, the CDR3 is TGTGCCAGCAGTCGCCGGGCGGGACAGGGGCTCGACGGTGAAAAACTGTTTTTT.

The chain joins TRBV6-5 to TRBJ2-1, with TRBD2 matching over 12 bases. V was clipped by 3 bases and J by 9 bases; unmatched bases: 6. CDR3 length equals 15 residues. Germline lookup yields CDR1 MNHEY and CDR2 SVGAGI. CDR3 bases: TGTGCCAGCAGTTATCTAGCGGGAGGGCCGGGTGAGCAGTTCTTC. This translates into CASSYLAGGPGEQFF.

DNA for the CDR3: TGTGCCAGCAGTTTCCCGGGAGTCTCCTACAATGAGCAGTTCTTC. Encoded protein: CASSFPGVSYNEQFF. J is TRBJ2-1 and V is TRBV28; a possible D gene is TRBD2 (6 bases). The length of the CDR3 is 15 residues. Germline V gene lookup returns CDR1 MDHEN and CDR2 SYDVKM. V lost 3 bases and J 0 bases, leaving 9 bases between the germline ends. Together with reference TRBV28 and TRBJ2-1, the CDR3 gives the full variable domain: DVKVTQSSRYLVKRTGEKVFLECVQDMDHENMFWYRQDPGLGLRLIYFSYDVKMKEKGDIPEGYSVSREKKERFSLILESASTNQTSMYLCASSFPGVSYNEQFFGPGTRLTVL.

To note about this clone: At the DNA level, this CDR3 is encoded by other sequences in the same sample as well. The chain joins TRBV27 to TRBJ2-1, with TRBD2 identical over 11 bases. Unmatched junction bases numbered 6, after V lost 1 base and J lost 7 bases. The CDR3 runs to 16 residues. Germline assignment: CDR1 MNHEY and CDR2 SMNVEV (reference sequence). As DNA, the CDR3 is TGTGCCAGCAGTTTATTATTAGCGGGAGGGCCAAATGAGCAGTTCTTC. Translation gives CASSLLLAGGPNEQFF.

The chain couples TRBV21-1 to TRBJ2-2. TRBV21-1 is tagged as a pseudogene. This CDR3 is 15 amino acids long. The CDR3 reads CASRVRGRYTGELFF. CDR3 bases: TGTGCCAGCCGAGTGCGTGGACGGTACACCGGGGAGCTGTTTTTT.

Regarding this clone: Sequence at one end of the junction differs from germline and may be a read error. The sample contains more than one DNA sequence encoding this CDR3. This sequence joins TRBV11-2 and TRBJ2-7; TRBD1 or TRBD2 may be the D gene (5 bases each). The germline CDR1 and CDR2 sequences are SGHAT and FQNNGV. CDR3 size: 11 residues. The CDR3 loop reads CASSLEGEQYF. In DNA, the CDR3 is TGTGCCAGCAGTTTAGAGGGGGAGCAGTACTTC.

The chain combines TRBV11-2 with TRBJ2-1, with TRBD2 matching 12 bases. The CDR3 runs 15 residues. V was clipped by 2 bases and J by 8 bases; unmatched bases: 4. Looked up from germline, CDR1 is SGHAT and CDR2 is FQNNGV. This chain's CDR3 is CASSLLAGGLDEQFF. The CDR3 DNA follows: TGTGCCAGCAGCTTACTAGCGGGAGGGCTGGATGAGCAGTTCTTC.

The rearrangement uses TRBV4-1 and TRBJ1-1; 8 bases align to TRBD1. The germline gives CDR1 MGHRA, CDR2 YSYEKL. The CDR3 loop spans 14 amino acids. The V and J ends lost 3 bases and 4 bases, in that order; junction bases with no gene match: 4. The CDR3 loop reads CASSHRGQATEAFF. CDR3 DNA: TGCGCCAGCAGCCATCGGGGACAGGCCACTGAAGCTTTCTTT.

With respect to this clone: Distinct nucleotide sequences in the sample also encode this CDR3. J is TRBJ2-1 and V is TRBV9, with D possibly matching TRBD2 (5 bases). Germline CDR1 and CDR2: SGDLS and YYNGEE. Trimming left V 0 bases short and J 4 bases short, with 11 bases between. This CDR3 has 15 amino acids. The CDR3 bases are TGTGCCAGCAGCGTAGCTGGACTTACTTACAATGAGCAGTTCTTC. Amino acid sequence: CASSVAGLTYNEQFF.

In its sample, this clone was seen a few times. The V call is TRBV7-9, the J call TRBJ1-1, with D uncertain. The V end was cut by 2 bases, the J end by 8 bases, with 9 bases between. CDR3 length: 12 amino acids. The germline gives CDR1 SEHNR, CDR2 FQNEAQ (reference sequence). CDR3 sequence (DNA): TGTGCCAGCAGCTTAATATTGCAGGAAGCTTTCTTT. Protein product: CASSLILQEAFF.

Of note for this clone: The sample holds other DNA sequences that translate to the same CDR3. The chain employs TRBV13 and TRBJ2-7; tentative D call: TRBD2 (6 bases). This CDR3 is built from 14 residues. CDR1 and CDR2 (germline): PRHDT, FYEKMQ (reference sequence). The V and J ends lost 8 bases and 0 bases respectively, with 14 bases between them. CDR3 nucleotide sequence: TGTGCCAGCTCACTTAGCGGTAGCTCCTACGAGCAGTACTTC. Translated, it gives CASSLSGSSYEQYF.

The J gene is TRBJ2-5, the V gene TRBV7-2; D is unresolved. The J call is doubtful: the DNA matches TRBJ2-7 better. The CDR3 runs 13 residues. The germline CDR1 and CDR2 sequences are SGHTA and FQGNSA. The CDR3 region has the DNA TGTGCCAGCAGCTTAGCGGGCTCCTACGAGCAGTACTTC. Translation gives CASSLAGSYEQYF.